This T cell receptor beta chain was recorded in a study of human T cells and chemical hapten exposure. Described time point: pre-sensitization, week 0. Treatment denoted: therapeutic diphenylcyclopropenone sensitization with weekly scalp DPC. The germline V and J ends were trimmed by 6 bases and 1 base, with 19 bases remaining between them. There are 18 residues in the CDR3. Germline values: CDR1 SNHLY, CDR2 FYNNEI. How the authors handled the data: Per sample, the median was around 100,000 TCRs, with values from around 24,000 to 710,000. TCRdb reprocessed the RACE reads via MiXCR and lists one record per CDR3 protein. The V and J calls were not made by the authors but by TCRdb's processing. The table includes fewer than 70,000 distinct CDR3 sequences, around 7% detected once. This clonotype was counted many times.

The receptor was derived from a woman between 25 and 40 years old with alopecia areata. Some clones in this sample may be carry-over from other donors' samples. The chain combines TRBV2 with TRBJ2-6, with D perhaps given as TRBD1 or TRBD2 (5 bases each). Sequenced here: whole blood, sampled in connection with sensitization to the hapten diphenylcyclopropenone (DPC). CDR3 DNA sequence: TGTGCCAGCAGGAAAACCGGGACCGCATCTTCTGGGGCCAACGTCCTGACTTTC. It yields the protein CASRKTGTASSGANVLTF.